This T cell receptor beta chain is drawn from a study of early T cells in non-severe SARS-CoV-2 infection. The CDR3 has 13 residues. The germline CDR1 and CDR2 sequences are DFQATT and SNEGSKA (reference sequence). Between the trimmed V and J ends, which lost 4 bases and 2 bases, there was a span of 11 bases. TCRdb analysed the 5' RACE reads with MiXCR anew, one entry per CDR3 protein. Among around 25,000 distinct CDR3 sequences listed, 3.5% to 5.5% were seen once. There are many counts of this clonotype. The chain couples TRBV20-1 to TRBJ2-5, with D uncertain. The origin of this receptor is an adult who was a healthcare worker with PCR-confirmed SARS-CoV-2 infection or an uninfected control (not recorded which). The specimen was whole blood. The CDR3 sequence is CSANLGAQETQYF. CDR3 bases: TGCAGTGCTAACCTCGGTGCTCAAGAGACCCAGTACTTC.